This T cell receptor (beta chain) was captured in a study of shared clonotypes between healthy human individuals. Clones were read by immunoSEQ multiplex PCR, and TCRdb kept only the in-frame ones, dropping some. This sample has some 1,900,000 clones, with about 94% found just once. This clone was detected only once. There are 16 residues in the CDR3. Germline V gene data show CDR1 as MNHEY and CDR2 as SMNVEV (reference sequence). V shed 1 base and J 9 bases; nucleotides not matched to a gene: 8. CD8 cells classed as naive were CD45RO-negative and positively selected for CCR7, excluding terminally differentiated effector memory CD45RA+ cells.

The clonotype comes from a man aged 18 to 35 in good health. The J gene is TRBJ2-1, the V gene TRBV27; 11 positions agree with TRBD2. What was sequenced was naive CD8+ T cells sorted from blood. The CDR3 region is CASSLLETSGTGEQFF. DNA for the CDR3: TGTGCCAGCAGTTTATTGGAGACTAGCGGGACCGGTGAGCAGTTCTTC.